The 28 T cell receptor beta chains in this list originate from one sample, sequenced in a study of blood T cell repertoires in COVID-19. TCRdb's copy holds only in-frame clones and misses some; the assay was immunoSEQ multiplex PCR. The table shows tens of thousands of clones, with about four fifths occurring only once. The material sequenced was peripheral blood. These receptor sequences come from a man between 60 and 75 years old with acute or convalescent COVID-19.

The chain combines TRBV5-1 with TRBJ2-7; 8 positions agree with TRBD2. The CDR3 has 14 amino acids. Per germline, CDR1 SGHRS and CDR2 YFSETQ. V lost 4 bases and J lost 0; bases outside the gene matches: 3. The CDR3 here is CASSTGTSSYEQYF. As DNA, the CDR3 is TGCGCCAGCAGCACCGGGACTAGCTCCTACGAGCAGTACTTC.

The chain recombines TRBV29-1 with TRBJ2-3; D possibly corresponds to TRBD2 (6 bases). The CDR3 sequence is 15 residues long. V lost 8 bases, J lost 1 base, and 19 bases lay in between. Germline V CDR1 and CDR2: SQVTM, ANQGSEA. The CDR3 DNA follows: TGCAGCAACCTCGGGGGTAGCGGAGGCACAGATACGCAGTATTTT. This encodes CSNLGGSGGTDTQYF.

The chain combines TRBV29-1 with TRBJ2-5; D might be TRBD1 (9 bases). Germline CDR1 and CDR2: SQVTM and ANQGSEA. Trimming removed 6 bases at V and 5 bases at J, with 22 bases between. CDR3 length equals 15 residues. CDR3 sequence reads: CSVPRGGQGWETQYF. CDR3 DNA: TGCAGCGTCCCCCGGGGGGGACAGGGATGGGAGACCCAGTACTTC.

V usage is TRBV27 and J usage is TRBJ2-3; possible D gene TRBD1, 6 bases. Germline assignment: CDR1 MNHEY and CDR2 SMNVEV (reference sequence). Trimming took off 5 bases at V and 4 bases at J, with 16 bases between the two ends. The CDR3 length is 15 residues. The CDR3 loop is CASSPRQGRPDTQYF. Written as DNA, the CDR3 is TGTGCCAGCAGTCCCCGCCAGGGGCGTCCAGATACGCAGTATTTT.

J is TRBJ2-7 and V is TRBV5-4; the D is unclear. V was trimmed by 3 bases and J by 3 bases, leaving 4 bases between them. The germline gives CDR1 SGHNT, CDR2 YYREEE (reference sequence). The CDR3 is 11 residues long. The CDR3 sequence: CASSSLYEQYF. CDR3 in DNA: TGTGCCAGCAGCTCCCTCTACGAGCAGTACTTC.

For the CDR3, the DNA is TGCGCCAGCAGCAGTGGAAACACCATATATTTT. It is translated as CASSSGNTIYF. This chain connects TRBV10-1 to TRBJ1-3, with no clear D. This CDR3 is 11 amino acids long. Trimming cost V 6 bases and J 3 bases, with 3 bases left between them. The germline V gene encodes CDR1 WNHNN and CDR2 SYGVQD (reference sequence).

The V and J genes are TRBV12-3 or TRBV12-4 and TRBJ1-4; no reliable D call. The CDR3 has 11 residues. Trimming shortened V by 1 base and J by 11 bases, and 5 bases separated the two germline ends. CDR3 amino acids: CASSLGSKLFF. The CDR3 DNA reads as TGTGCCAGCAGTTTAGGCAGTAAACTGTTTTTT.

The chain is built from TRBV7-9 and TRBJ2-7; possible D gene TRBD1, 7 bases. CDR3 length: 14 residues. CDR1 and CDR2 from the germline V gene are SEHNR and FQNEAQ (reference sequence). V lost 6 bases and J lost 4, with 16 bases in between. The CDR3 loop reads CASSRAGGSYEQYF. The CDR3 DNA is TGTGCCAGCAGTCGGGCAGGGGGGTCGTACGAGCAGTACTTC.

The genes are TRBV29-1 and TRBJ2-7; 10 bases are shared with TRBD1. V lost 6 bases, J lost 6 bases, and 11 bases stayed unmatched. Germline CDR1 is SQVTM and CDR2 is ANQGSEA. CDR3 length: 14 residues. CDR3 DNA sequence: TGCAGCGTCGAGAATTCCGGGACAGGGGCCGAGCAGTACTTC. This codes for CSVENSGTGAEQYF.

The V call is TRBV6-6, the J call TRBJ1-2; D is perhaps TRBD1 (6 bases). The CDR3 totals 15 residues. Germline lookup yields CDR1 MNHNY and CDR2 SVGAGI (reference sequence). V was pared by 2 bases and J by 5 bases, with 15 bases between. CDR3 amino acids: CASSYASGEGYGYTF. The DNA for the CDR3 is TGTGCCAGCAGTTACGCCTCAGGGGAGGGGTATGGCTACACCTTC.

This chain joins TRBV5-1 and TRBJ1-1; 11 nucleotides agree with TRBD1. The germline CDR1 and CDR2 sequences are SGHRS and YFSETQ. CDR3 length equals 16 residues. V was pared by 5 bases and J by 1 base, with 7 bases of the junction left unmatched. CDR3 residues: CASRHGTGGTNTEAFF. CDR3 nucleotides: TGCGCCAGCAGGCACGGGACAGGGGGGACGAACACTGAAGCTTTCTTT.

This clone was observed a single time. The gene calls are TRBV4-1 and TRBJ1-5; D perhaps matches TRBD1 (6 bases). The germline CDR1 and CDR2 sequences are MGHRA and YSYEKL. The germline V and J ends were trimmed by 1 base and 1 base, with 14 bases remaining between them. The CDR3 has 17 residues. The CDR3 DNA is TGCGCCAGCAGCCAAGTTGGGGGGGGCTTAAGCAATCAGCCCCAGCATTTT. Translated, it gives CASSQVGGGLSNQPQHF.

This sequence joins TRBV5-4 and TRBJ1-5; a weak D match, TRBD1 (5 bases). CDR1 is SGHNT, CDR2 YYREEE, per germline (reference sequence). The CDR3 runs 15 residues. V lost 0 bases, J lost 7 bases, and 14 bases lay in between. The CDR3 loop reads CASSLEGRVQQPQHF. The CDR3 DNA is TGTGCCAGCAGCTTGGAGGGCAGGGTACAACAGCCCCAGCATTTT.

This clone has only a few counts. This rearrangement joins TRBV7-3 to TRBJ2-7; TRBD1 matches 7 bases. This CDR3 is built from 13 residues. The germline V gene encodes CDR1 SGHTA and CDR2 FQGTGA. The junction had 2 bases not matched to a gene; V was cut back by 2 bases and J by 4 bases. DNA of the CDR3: TGTGCCAGCAGCTTAGGGGACAGATACGAGCAGTACTTC. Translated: CASSLGDRYEQYF. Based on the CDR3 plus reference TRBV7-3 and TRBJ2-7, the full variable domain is GAGVSQTPSNKVTEKGKYVELRCDPISGHTALYWYRQSLGQGPEFLIYFQGTGAADDSGLPNDRFFAVRPEGSVSTLKIQRTERGDSAVYLCASSLGDRYEQYFGPGTRLTVT.

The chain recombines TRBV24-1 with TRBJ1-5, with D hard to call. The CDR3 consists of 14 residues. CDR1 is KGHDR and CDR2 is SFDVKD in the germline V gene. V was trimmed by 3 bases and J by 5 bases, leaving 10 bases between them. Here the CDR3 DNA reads TGTGCCACCAGTGATGCTACCTCCGATCAGCCCCAGCATTTT. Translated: CATSDATSDQPQHF.

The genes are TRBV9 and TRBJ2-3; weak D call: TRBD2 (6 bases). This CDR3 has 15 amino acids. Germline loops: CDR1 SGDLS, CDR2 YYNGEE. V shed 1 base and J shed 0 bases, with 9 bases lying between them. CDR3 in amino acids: CASSVSGGSTDTQYF. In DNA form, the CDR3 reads TGTGCCAGCAGCGTATCCGGGGGTAGCACAGATACGCAGTATTTT.

The DNA for the CDR3 is TGCGCCAGCAGCTCGACAGGGTACTACGAGCAGTACTTC. Translation: CASSSTGYYEQYF. The rearrangement links TRBV5-1 to TRBJ2-7; 7 bases fit TRBD1. Per the germline V gene, CDR1 is SGHRS and CDR2 is YFSETQ. The CDR3 contains 13 residues. With V trimmed by 3 bases and J by 3 bases, 3 bases remained unmatched.

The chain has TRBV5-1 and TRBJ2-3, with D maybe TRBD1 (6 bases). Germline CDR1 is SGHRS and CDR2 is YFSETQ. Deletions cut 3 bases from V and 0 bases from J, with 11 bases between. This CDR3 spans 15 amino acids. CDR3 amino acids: CASSSQGFSTDTQYF. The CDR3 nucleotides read TGCGCCAGCAGCTCCCAGGGGTTTAGCACAGATACGCAGTATTTT. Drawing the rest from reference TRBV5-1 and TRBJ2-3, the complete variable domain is KAGVTQTPRYLIKTRGQQVTLSCSPISGHRSVSWYQQTPGQGLQFLFEYFSETQRNKGNFPGRFSGRQFSNSRSEMNVSTLELGDSALYLCASSSQGFSTDTQYFGPGTRLTVL.

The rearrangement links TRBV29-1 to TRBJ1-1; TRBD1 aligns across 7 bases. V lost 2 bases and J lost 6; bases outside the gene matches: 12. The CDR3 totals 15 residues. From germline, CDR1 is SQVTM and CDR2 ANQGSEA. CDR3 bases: TGCAGCGTTGAAAAAGGGGGCAGGGGGATTTCTGAAGCTTTCTTT. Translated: CSVEKGGRGISEAFF. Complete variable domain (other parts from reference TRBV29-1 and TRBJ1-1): SAVISQKPSRDICQRGTSLTIQCQVDSQVTMMFWYRQQPGQSLTLIATANQGSEATYESGFVIDKFPISRPNLTFSTLTVSNMSPEDSSIYLCSVEKGGRGISEAFFGQGTRLTVV.

The DNA for the CDR3 is TGTGCTAGTGACATTGGACAGGGTGGGGGCTACACCTTC. It is translated as CASDIGQGGGYTF. This chain links TRBV12-5 with TRBJ1-2; 8 bases are a match to TRBD1. The germline CDR1 and CDR2 sequences are LGHNT and FRNRAP. With V trimmed by 7 bases and J by 8 bases, 9 bases remained unmatched. This CDR3 contains 13 residues.

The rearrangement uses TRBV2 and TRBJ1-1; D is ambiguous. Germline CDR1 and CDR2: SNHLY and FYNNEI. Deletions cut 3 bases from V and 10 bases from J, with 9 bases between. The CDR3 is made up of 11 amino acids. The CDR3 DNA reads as TGTGCCAGCAGTGAGTCCGGGAGAGCTTTCTTT. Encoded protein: CASSESGRAFF.

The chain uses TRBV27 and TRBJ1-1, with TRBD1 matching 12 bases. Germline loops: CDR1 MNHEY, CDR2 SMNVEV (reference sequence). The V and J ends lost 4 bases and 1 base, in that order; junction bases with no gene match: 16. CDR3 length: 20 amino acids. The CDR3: CASSSLSLGQGAWENTEAFF. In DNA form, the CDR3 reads TGTGCCAGCAGTTCCCTCAGTCTGGGACAGGGGGCTTGGGAGAACACTGAAGCTTTCTTT.

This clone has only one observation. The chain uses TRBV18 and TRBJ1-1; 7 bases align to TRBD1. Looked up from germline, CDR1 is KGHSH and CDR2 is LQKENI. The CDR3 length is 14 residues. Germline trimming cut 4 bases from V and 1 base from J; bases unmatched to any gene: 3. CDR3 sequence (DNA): TGTGCCAGCTCACTCCGGGACAGGAACACTGAAGCTTTCTTT. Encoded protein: CASSLRDRNTEAFF. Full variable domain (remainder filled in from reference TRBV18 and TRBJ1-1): NAGVMQNPRHLVRRRGQEARLRCSPMKGHSHVYWYRQLPEEGLKFMVYLQKENIIDESGMPKERFSAEFPKEGPSILRIQQVVRGDSAAYFCASSLRDRNTEAFFGQGTRLTVV.

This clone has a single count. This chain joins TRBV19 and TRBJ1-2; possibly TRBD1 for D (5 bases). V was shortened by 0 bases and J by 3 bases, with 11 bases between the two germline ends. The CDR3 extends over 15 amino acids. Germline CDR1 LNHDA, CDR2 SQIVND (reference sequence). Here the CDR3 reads CASSIEGQGDYGYTF. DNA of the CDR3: TGTGCCAGTAGTATAGAGGGCCAGGGTGACTATGGCTACACCTTC. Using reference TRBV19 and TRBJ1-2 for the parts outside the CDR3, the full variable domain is DGGITQSPKYLFRKEGQNVTLSCEQNLNHDAMYWYRQDPGQGLRLIYYSQIVNDFQKGDIAEGYSVSREKKESFPLTVTSAQKNPTAFYLCASSIEGQGDYGYTFGSGTRLTVV.

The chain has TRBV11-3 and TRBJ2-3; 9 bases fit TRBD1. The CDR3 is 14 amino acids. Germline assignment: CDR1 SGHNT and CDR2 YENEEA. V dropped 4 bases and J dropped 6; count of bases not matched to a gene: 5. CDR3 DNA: TGTGCCAGCAGCTCGGGACAGGGCGCGGATACGCAGTATTTT. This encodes CASSSGQGADTQYF.

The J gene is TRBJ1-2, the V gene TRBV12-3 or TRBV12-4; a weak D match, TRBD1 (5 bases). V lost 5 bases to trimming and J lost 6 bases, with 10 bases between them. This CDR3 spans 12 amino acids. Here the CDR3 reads CASSVGGNGYTF. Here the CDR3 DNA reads TGTGCCAGCAGTGTCGGGGGTAATGGCTACACCTTC.

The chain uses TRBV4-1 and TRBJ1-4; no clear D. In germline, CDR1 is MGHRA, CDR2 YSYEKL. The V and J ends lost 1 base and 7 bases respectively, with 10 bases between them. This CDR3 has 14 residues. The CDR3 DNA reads TGCGCCAGCAGCCAAGGGGGAGAAGGTGAAAAACTGTTTTTT. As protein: CASSQGGEGEKLFF.

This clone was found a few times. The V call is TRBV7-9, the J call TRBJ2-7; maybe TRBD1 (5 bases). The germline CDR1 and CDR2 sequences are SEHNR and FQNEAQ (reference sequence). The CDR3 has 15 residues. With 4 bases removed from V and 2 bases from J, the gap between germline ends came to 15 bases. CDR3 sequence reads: CASSWQRQTTYEQYF. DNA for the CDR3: TGTGCCAGCAGCTGGCAGCGACAGACAACCTACGAGCAGTACTTC.